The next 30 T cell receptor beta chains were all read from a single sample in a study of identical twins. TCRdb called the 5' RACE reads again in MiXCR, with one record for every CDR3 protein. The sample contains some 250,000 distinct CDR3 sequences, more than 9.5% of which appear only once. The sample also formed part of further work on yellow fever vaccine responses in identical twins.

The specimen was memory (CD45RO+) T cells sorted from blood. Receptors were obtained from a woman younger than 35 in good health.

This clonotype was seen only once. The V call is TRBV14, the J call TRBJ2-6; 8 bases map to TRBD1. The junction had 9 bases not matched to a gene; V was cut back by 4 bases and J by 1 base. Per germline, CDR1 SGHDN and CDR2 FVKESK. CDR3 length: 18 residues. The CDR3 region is CASSPWTGTSSGANVLTF. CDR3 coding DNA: TGTGCCAGCAGCCCTTGGACAGGGACATCGTCTGGGGCCAACGTCCTGACTTTC.

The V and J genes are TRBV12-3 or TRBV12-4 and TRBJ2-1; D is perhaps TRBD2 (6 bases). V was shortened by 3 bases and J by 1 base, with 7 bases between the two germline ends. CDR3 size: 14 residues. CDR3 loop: CASSFRGSYNEQFF. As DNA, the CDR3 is TGTGCCAGCAGTTTCCGGGGGTCCTACAATGAGCAGTTCTTC.

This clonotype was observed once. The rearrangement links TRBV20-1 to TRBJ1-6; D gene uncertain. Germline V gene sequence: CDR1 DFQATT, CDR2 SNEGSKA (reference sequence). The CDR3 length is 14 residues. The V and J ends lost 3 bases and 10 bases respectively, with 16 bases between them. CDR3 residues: CSASESGMGSPLHF. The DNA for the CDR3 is TGCAGTGCTAGTGAATCAGGAATGGGATCACCCCTCCACTTT.

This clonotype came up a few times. CDR3 amino acids: CASSSQTAKSYEQYF. The CDR3 DNA reads as TGTGCCAGCAGCTCCCAGACCGCCAAGTCCTACGAGCAGTACTTC. The rearrangement links TRBV7-9 to TRBJ2-7; D is unresolved. This CDR3 has 15 residues. The V end lost 4 bases, the J end lost 1 base, and 14 bases lay between the germline ends. Germline V gene data show CDR1 as SEHNR and CDR2 as FQNEAQ (reference sequence).

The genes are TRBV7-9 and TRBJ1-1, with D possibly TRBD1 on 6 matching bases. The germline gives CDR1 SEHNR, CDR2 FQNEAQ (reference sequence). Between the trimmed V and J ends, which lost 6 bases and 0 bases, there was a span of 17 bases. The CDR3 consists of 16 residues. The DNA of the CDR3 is TGTGCCAGCAGAGCCACTGACAGGACAATGAACACTGAAGCTTTCTTT. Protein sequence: CASRATDRTMNTEAFF. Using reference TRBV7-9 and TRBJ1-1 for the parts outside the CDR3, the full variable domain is DTGVSQNPRHKITKRGQNVTFRCDPISEHNRLYWYRQTLGQGPEFLTYFQNEAQLEKSRLLSDRFSAERPKGSFSTLEIQRTEQGDSAMYLCASRATDRTMNTEAFFGQGTRLTVV.

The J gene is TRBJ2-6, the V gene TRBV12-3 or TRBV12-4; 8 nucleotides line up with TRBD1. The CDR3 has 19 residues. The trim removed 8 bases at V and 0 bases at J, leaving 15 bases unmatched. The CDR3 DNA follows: TGTGCCAGCTGCCCTGACAGGGGCGGAACCTACTCTGGGGCCAACGTCCTGACTTTC. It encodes CASCPDRGGTYSGANVLTF.

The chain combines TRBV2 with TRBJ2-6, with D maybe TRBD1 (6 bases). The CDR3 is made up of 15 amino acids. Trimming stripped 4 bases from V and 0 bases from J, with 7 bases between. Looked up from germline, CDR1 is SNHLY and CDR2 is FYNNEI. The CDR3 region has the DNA TGTGCCAGCAGTGGGGGGCTCTCTGGGGCCAACGTCCTGACTTTC. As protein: CASSGGLSGANVLTF.

In DNA form, the CDR3 reads TGTGCCAGCAGTCGACTAAGGGGGCCCGAAACACATTCTGGGGCCAACGTCCTGACTTTC. Translation: CASSRLRGPETHSGANVLTF. The chain carries TRBV28 and TRBJ2-6; 7 bases align to TRBD1. The germline CDR1 and CDR2 sequences are MDHEN and SYDVKM. The CDR3 contains 20 residues. Trimming removed 5 bases from V and 1 base from J; junction bases left unmatched: 17.

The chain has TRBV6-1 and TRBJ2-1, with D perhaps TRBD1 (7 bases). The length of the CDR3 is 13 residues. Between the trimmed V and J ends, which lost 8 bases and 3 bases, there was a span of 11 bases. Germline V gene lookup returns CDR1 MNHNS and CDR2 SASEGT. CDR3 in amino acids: CASAGGYYNEQFF. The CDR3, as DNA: TGTGCCAGCGCAGGGGGGTACTACAATGAGCAGTTCTTC.

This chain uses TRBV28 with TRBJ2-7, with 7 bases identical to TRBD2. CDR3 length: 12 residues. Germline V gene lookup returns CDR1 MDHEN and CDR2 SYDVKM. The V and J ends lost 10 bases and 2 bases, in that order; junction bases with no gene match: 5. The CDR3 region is CATWGGTYEQYF. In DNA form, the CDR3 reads TGTGCCACATGGGGGGGGACCTACGAGCAGTACTTC.

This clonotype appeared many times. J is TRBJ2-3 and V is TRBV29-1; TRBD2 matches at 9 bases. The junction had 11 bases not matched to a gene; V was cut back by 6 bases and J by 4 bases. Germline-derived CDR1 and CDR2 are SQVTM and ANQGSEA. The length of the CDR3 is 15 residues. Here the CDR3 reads CSVRGLAGDADTQYF. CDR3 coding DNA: TGCAGCGTACGAGGATTAGCGGGAGATGCAGATACGCAGTATTTT.

This CDR3 reads CAWSVVIAGLTDTQYF. The CDR3 bases are TGTGCCTGGAGTGTTGTGATAGCGGGACTGACAGATACGCAGTATTTT. V usage is TRBV30 and J usage is TRBJ2-3; TRBD2 matches 8 bases. J lost 3 bases, V lost 0 bases, and 8 bases had no gene match. The CDR3 is 16 amino acids. The V gene's germline CDR1 is GTSNPN and CDR2 SVGIG (reference sequence).

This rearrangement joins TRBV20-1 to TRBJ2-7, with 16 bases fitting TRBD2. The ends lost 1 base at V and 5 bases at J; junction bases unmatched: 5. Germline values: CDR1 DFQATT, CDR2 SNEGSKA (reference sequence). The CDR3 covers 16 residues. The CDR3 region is CSARGGLAGGLDEQYF. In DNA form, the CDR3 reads TGCAGTGCTAGAGGGGGACTAGCGGGGGGGCTGGACGAGCAGTACTTC.

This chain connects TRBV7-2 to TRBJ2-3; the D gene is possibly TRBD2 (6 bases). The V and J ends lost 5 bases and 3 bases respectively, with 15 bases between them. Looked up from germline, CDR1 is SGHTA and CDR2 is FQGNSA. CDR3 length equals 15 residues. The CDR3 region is CASSQAGKPTDTQYF. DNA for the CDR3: TGTGCCAGCAGCCAGGCGGGGAAGCCAACAGATACGCAGTATTTT.

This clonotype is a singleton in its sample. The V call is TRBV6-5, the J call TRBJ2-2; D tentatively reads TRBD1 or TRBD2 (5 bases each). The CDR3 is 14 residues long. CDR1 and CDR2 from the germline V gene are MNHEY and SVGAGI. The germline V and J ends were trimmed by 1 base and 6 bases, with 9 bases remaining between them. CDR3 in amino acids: CASSYFGGAGELFF. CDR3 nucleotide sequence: TGTGCCAGCAGTTACTTTGGGGGAGCCGGGGAGCTGTTTTTT.

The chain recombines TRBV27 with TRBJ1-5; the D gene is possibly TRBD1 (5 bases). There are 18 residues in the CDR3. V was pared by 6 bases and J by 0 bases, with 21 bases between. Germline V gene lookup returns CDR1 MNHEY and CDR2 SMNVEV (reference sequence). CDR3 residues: CASSPRRSSGYSNQPQHF. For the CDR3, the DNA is TGTGCCAGCAGCCCTCGCAGGTCTTCAGGGTATAGCAATCAGCCCCAGCATTTT.

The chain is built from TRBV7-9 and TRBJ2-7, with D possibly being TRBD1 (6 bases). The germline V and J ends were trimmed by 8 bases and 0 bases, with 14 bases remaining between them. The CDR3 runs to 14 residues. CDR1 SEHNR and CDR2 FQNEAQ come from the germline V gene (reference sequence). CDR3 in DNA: TGTGCCAGCGTCCCACAGGGCCACTCCTACGAGCAGTACTTC. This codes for CASVPQGHSYEQYF.

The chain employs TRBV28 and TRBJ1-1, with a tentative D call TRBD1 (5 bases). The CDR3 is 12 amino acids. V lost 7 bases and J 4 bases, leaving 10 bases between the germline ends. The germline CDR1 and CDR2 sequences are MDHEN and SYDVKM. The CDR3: CASKGFSTEAFF. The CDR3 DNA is TGTGCCAGCAAGGGGTTTAGCACTGAAGCTTTCTTT.

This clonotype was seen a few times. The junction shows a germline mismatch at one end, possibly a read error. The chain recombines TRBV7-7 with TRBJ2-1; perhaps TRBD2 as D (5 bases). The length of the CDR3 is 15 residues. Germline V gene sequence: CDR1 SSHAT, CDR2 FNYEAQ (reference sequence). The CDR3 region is CASSADPASNNEQFF. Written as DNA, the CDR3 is TGTGCTAGCAGCGCAGACCCAGCTAGCAACAATGAGCAGTTCTTC.

CDR3 region: CASSWVGQPQHF. CDR3 sequence (DNA): TGTGCCAGCAGTTGGGTAGGTCAGCCCCAGCATTTT. This chain uses TRBV6-2 or TRBV6-3 with TRBJ1-5, with D unclear. The CDR3 extends over 12 amino acids. Trimming cost V 4 bases and J 6 bases, with 7 bases left between them. The V gene's germline CDR1 is MNHEY and CDR2 SVGEGT.

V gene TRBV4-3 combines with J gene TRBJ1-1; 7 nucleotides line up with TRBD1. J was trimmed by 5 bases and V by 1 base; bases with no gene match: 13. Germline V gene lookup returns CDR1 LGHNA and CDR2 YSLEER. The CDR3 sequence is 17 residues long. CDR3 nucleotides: TGCGCCAGCAGCCAAGCGGGTCCCGGGCAGGGGGGGACTGAAGCTTTCTTT. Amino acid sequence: CASSQAGPGQGGTEAFF.

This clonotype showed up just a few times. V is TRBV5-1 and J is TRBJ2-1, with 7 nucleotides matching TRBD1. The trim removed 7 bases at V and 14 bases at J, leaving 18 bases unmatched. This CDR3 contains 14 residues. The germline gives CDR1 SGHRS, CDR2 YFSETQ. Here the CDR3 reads CASAPISQGVKEFF. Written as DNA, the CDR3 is TGCGCCAGCGCGCCTATATCGCAGGGGGTCAAGGAGTTCTTC. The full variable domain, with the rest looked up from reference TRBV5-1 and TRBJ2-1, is KAGVTQTPRYLIKTRGQQVTLSCSPISGHRSVSWYQQTPGQGLQFLFEYFSETQRNKGNFPGRFSGRQFSNSRSEMNVSTLELGDSALYLCASAPISQGVKEFFGPGTRLTVL.

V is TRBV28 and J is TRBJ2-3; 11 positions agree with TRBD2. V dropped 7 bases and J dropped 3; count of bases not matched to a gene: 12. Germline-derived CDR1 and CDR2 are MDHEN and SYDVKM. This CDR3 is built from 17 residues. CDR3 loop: CASIGLAGGTRTDTQYF. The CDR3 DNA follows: TGTGCCAGCATTGGGCTAGCGGGAGGTACAAGAACAGATACGCAGTATTTT.

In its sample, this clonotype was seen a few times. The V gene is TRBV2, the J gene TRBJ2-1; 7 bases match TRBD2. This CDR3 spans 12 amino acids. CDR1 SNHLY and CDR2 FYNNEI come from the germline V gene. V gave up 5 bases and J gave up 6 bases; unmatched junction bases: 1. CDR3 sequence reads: CASSLAANEQFF. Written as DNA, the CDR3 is TGTGCCAGCAGTCTAGCGGCCAATGAGCAGTTCTTC.

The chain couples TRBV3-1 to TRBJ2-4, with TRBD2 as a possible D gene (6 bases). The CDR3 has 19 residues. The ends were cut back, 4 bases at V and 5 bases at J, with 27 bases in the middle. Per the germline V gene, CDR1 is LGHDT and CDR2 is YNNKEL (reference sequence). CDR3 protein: CASSPSLIRESNRQNIQYF. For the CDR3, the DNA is TGTGCCAGCAGCCCCTCTTTGATCCGGGAGTCCAATCGTCAAAACATTCAGTACTTC.

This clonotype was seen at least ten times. The CDR3 reads CASSQGRQPSTDTQYF. As DNA, the CDR3 is TGCGCCAGCAGCCAAGGGAGGCAGCCGAGCACAGATACGCAGTATTTT. This chain links TRBV4-3 with TRBJ2-3; tentative D call: TRBD2 (5 bases). The germline V gene encodes CDR1 LGHNA and CDR2 YSLEER. Trimming pared 1 base from V and 0 bases from J, leaving 11 bases between. This CDR3 has 16 residues.

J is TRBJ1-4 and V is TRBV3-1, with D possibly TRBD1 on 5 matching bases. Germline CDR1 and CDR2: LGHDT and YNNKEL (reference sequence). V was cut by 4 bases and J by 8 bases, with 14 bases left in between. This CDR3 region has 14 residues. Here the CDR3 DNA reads TGTGCCAGCAGCCTACTCTCCGGGGGGGAAAAACTGTTTTTT. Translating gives CASSLLSGGEKLFF.

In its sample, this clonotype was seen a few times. CDR3 nucleotides: TGCAGCGCCACCGCAACTGGCCGGGGGTACAATGAGCAGTTCTTC. As protein: CSATATGRGYNEQFF. This chain links TRBV29-1 with TRBJ2-1, with D maybe TRBD2 (6 bases). The length of the CDR3 is 15 residues. The ends were cut back, 7 bases at V and 4 bases at J, with 20 bases in the middle. CDR1 is SQVTM, CDR2 ANQGSEA, per germline.

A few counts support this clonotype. The CDR3 loop reads CASSSGTVTAGELFF. CDR3 bases: TGTGCCAGCAGTTCCGGGACAGTAACGGCCGGGGAGCTGTTTTTT. The chain combines TRBV27 with TRBJ2-2; 7 bases agree with TRBD1. This CDR3 is built from 15 residues. After removal of 4 bases from V and 6 bases from J, the junction contained 8 bases not matched to a gene. Germline V lookup: CDR1 MNHEY, CDR2 SMNVEV (reference sequence).

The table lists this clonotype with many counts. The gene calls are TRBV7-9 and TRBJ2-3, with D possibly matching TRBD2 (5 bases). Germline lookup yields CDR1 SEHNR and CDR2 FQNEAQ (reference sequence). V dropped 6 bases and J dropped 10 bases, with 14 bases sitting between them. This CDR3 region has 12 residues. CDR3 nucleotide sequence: TGTGCCAGCAGGGACTCGTCCATGGCGCAGTATTTT. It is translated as CASRDSSMAQYF.